This T cell receptor (beta chain) was found in a study of T cells in Graves' hyperthyroidism and ophthalmopathy. This clonotype was seen repeatedly, ten times or more. Per the germline V gene, CDR1 is SNHLY and CDR2 is FYNNEI. The CDR3 loop spans 14 amino acids. V lost 7 bases and J lost 3; bases outside the gene matches: 5. There were TCR beta CDR3 regions amplified from RNA transcripts. TCR CDR3 regions were first amplified by RT-PCR with HTBI primers. A single record per CDR3 protein comes from TCRdb applying MiXCR to the multiplex PCR reads. The sample consists of roughly 500,000 distinct CDR3 sequences, approximately 25% of them appearing once.

The clonotype was recovered from a woman aged 30 to 39 with Graves' ophthalmopathy. The chain combines TRBV2 with TRBJ1-5; 8 bases agree with TRBD1. The sequencing input was blood. CDR3 in amino acids: CASTDRGPNQPQHF. CDR3 nucleotides: TGTGCCAGCACTGACAGGGGCCCCAATCAGCCCCAGCATTTT.